This is a list of T cell receptor beta chains from one sample in a study of blood T cell repertoires in COVID-19. Libraries were prepared by immunoSEQ multiplex PCR; TCRdb keeps only in-frame clonotypes and omits some of them. This sample has roughly 150,000 clones; about four fifths occur once, and the top ten carry about 0.5%. Source material: peripheral blood. The source of these receptors is a man between 60 and 75 years old with acute or convalescent COVID-19. Each CDR3 is given with its conserved first and last residue. The order of the fields is clone size, V gene, J gene, D gene, CDR3 protein, CDR3 DNA. A D gene is named only where the DNA matches it firmly. For some rows the clone size is stated as once, few or many, or as a class when expanded; others skip it.

abundance: -; v_gene: TRBV5-1; j_gene: TRBJ1-1; d_gene: -; CDR3aa: CASSLQGVSDEAFF; CDR3nt: TGCGCCAGCAGCTTACAGGGAGTTTCTGATGAAGCTTTCTTT
abundance: -; v_gene: TRBV6-2/TRBV6-3; j_gene: TRBJ1-5; d_gene: -; CDR3aa: CASSLRQTNQPQHF; CDR3nt: TGTGCCAGCAGTCTTCGACAAACCAATCAGCCCCAGCATTTT
abundance: -; v_gene: TRBV2; j_gene: TRBJ1-2; d_gene: -; CDR3aa: CASSAEQGLYGYTF; CDR3nt: TGTGCCAGCAGCGCCGAGCAGGGCCTTTATGGCTACACCTTC
abundance: -; v_gene: TRBV6-2/TRBV6-3; j_gene: TRBJ2-1; d_gene: TRBD2; CDR3aa: CASSIAGGTWNEQFF; CDR3nt: TGTGCCAGCAGCATAGCGGGAGGAACCTGGAATGAGCAGTTCTTC
abundance: once; v_gene: TRBV24-1; j_gene: TRBJ2-7; d_gene: -; CDR3aa: CATSDFPRAYEQYF; CDR3nt: TGTGCCACCAGTGATTTCCCCCGGGCCTACGAGCAGTACTTC
abundance: -; v_gene: TRBV6-2/TRBV6-3; j_gene: TRBJ2-5; d_gene: -; CDR3aa: CASSRRRGGETQYF; CDR3nt: TGTGCCAGCAGCCGTAGGAGAGGGGGAGAGACCCAGTACTTC
abundance: -; v_gene: TRBV9; j_gene: TRBJ2-3; d_gene: -; CDR3aa: CASSVLGSGTDTQYF; CDR3nt: TGTGCCAGCAGCGTACTTGGGAGCGGAACAGATACGCAGTATTTT
abundance: -; v_gene: TRBV7-2; j_gene: TRBJ2-5; d_gene: TRBD1; CDR3aa: CASSSGTGRGQTQYF; CDR3nt: TGTGCCAGCAGCTCCGGGACAGGGAGGGGCCAGACCCAGTACTTC
abundance: -; v_gene: TRBV5-1; j_gene: TRBJ1-1; d_gene: -; CDR3aa: CASSLDHRVNTEAFF; CDR3nt: TGCGCCAGCAGCTTGGATCACAGGGTGAACACTGAAGCTTTCTTT
abundance: -; v_gene: TRBV5-6; j_gene: TRBJ1-6; d_gene: -; CDR3aa: CASSSFYRGNNSPLHF; CDR3nt: TGTGCCAGCAGCTCTTTTTATCGCGGCAATAATTCACCCCTCCACTTT
abundance: few; v_gene: TRBV12-3/TRBV12-4; j_gene: TRBJ1-6; d_gene: TRBD1; CDR3aa: CASGTGYNSPLHF; CDR3nt: TGTGCCAGCGGGACAGGGTATAATTCACCCCTCCACTTT
abundance: once; v_gene: TRBV5-4; j_gene: TRBJ2-1; d_gene: TRBD2; CDR3aa: CASSQSGGSSYNEQFF; CDR3nt: TGTGCCAGCAGCCAGTCGGGGGGGAGCTCCTACAATGAGCAGTTCTTC
abundance: -; v_gene: TRBV27; j_gene: TRBJ2-1; d_gene: TRBD2; CDR3aa: CASSLSWTSGTNEQFF; CDR3nt: TGTGCCAGCAGTTTATCATGGACTAGCGGGACGAATGAGCAGTTCTTC
abundance: -; v_gene: TRBV7-2; j_gene: TRBJ1-1; d_gene: TRBD1; CDR3aa: CASSLVAGGNTEAFF; CDR3nt: TGTGCCAGCAGCTTAGTGGCAGGGGGGAACACTGAAGCTTTCTTT
abundance: -; v_gene: TRBV2; j_gene: TRBJ2-7; d_gene: TRBD1; CDR3aa: CASSVQQGSSYEQYF; CDR3nt: TGTGCCAGCAGTGTTCAACAGGGGAGCTCCTACGAGCAGTACTTC
abundance: -; v_gene: TRBV5-4; j_gene: TRBJ2-2; d_gene: -; CDR3aa: CASSLGQTNTGELFF; CDR3nt: TGTGCCAGCAGCTTGGGACAGACCAACACCGGGGAGCTGTTTTTT
abundance: -; v_gene: TRBV3-1/TRBV3-2; j_gene: TRBJ2-3; d_gene: TRBD2; CDR3aa: CASSQGAGGPRDTQYF; CDR3nt: TGTGCCAGCAGCCAAGGAGCGGGGGGGCCGAGAGATACGCAGTATTTT
abundance: -; v_gene: TRBV18; j_gene: TRBJ2-5; d_gene: TRBD2; CDR3aa: CARTTASGNQTQYF; CDR3nt: TGTGCCAGGACCACCGCTAGCGGGAACCAGACCCAGTACTTC
abundance: -; v_gene: TRBV14; j_gene: TRBJ2-1; d_gene: -; CDR3aa: CASSQEGQPNFEQFF; CDR3nt: TGTGCCAGCAGCCAAGAGGGACAACCGAATTTTGAGCAGTTCTTC
abundance: -; v_gene: TRBV25-1; j_gene: TRBJ2-5; d_gene: -; CDR3aa: CASSLSGMSSQETQYF; CDR3nt: TGTGCCAGCAGTCTAAGCGGAATGTCGAGCCAAGAGACCCAGTACTTC
abundance: -; v_gene: TRBV3-1/TRBV3-2; j_gene: TRBJ1-2; d_gene: TRBD1; CDR3aa: CASSQSLGQKLFFF; CDR3nt: TGTGCCAGCAGCCAATCCCTGGGACAGAAGCTTTTTTTCTTC
abundance: -; v_gene: TRBV6-1; j_gene: TRBJ2-3; d_gene: TRBD2; CDR3aa: CASSEEDAGGAQDTQYF; CDR3nt: TGTGCCAGCAGTGAAGAGGATGCGGGGGGGGCCCAAGATACGCAGTATTTT
abundance: -; v_gene: TRBV5-1; j_gene: TRBJ2-5; d_gene: TRBD2; CDR3aa: CASSPTPSGGETQYF; CDR3nt: TGCGCCAGCAGTCCGACCCCTAGCGGGGGAGAGACCCAGTACTTC
abundance: few; v_gene: TRBV29-1; j_gene: TRBJ2-3; d_gene: TRBD2; CDR3aa: CSVSGTSGRDRDTQYF; CDR3nt: TGCAGCGTTTCCGGGACTAGCGGGAGGGATAGAGATACGCAGTATTTT
abundance: once; v_gene: TRBV19; j_gene: TRBJ2-7; d_gene: TRBD1; CDR3aa: CASSAAKTGGYEQYF; CDR3nt: TGTGCCAGTAGTGCGGCGAAAACAGGGGGGTACGAGCAGTACTTC
abundance: once; v_gene: TRBV11-2; j_gene: TRBJ2-1; d_gene: TRBD1; CDR3aa: CASSLSETGGDEQFF; CDR3nt: TGTGCCAGCAGCTTATCCGAGACAGGGGGCGACGAGCAGTTCTTC
abundance: once; v_gene: TRBV9; j_gene: TRBJ1-6; d_gene: -; CDR3aa: CASSATDLSYNSPLHF; CDR3nt: TGTGCCAGCAGCGCCACTGATCTCTCCTATAATTCACCCCTCCACTTT
abundance: -; v_gene: TRBV18; j_gene: TRBJ1-1; d_gene: -; CDR3aa: CASSPLSGDTEAFF; CDR3nt: TGTGCCAGCTCACCACTTTCCGGGGACACTGAAGCTTTCTTT
abundance: -; v_gene: TRBV7-2; j_gene: TRBJ2-1; d_gene: -; CDR3aa: CASSLDSGYNEQFF; CDR3nt: TGTGCCAGCAGCTTAGACAGCGGTTACAATGAGCAGTTCTTC
abundance: once; v_gene: TRBV7-2; j_gene: TRBJ2-7; d_gene: TRBD2; CDR3aa: CASSRGPPGAGGNEQYF; CDR3nt: TGTGCCAGCAGCCGGGGACCTCCAGGGGCGGGAGGGAACGAGCAGTACTTC
abundance: -; v_gene: TRBV7-2; j_gene: TRBJ2-5; d_gene: TRBD2; CDR3aa: CASSSNVLAGQETQYF; CDR3nt: TGTGCCAGCAGCTCGAATGTTCTAGCGGGGCAAGAGACCCAGTACTTC
abundance: -; v_gene: TRBV28; j_gene: TRBJ2-1; d_gene: TRBD2; CDR3aa: CASTHQLAGRNNEQFF; CDR3nt: TGTGCCAGCACCCACCAGCTAGCGGGACGTAACAATGAGCAGTTCTTC
abundance: -; v_gene: TRBV6-2/TRBV6-3; j_gene: TRBJ1-1; d_gene: TRBD1; CDR3aa: CASSYGGQGGTEAFF; CDR3nt: TGTGCCAGCAGTTACGGGGGACAGGGTGGAACTGAAGCTTTCTTT
abundance: -; v_gene: TRBV5-5; j_gene: TRBJ1-2; d_gene: TRBD1; CDR3aa: CASSLDRANYGYTF; CDR3nt: TGTGCCAGCAGCTTAGACAGGGCCAACTATGGCTACACCTTC
abundance: -; v_gene: TRBV4-3; j_gene: TRBJ2-2; d_gene: -; CDR3aa: CASSQDPTGYAGELFF; CDR3nt: TGCGCCAGCAGCCAAGATCCCACAGGGTACGCCGGGGAGCTGTTTTTT
abundance: -; v_gene: TRBV6-5; j_gene: TRBJ1-2; d_gene: TRBD1; CDR3aa: CASRRQGGGLYGYTF; CDR3nt: TGTGCCAGCAGGAGACAGGGAGGTGGGCTATATGGCTACACCTTC
abundance: -; v_gene: TRBV28; j_gene: TRBJ2-2; d_gene: -; CDR3aa: CASGQGGVNTGELFF; CDR3nt: TGTGCCAGCGGACAAGGGGGGGTCAACACCGGGGAGCTGTTTTTT
abundance: -; v_gene: TRBV28; j_gene: TRBJ1-5; d_gene: -; CDR3aa: CASTFPGRGLSNQPQHF; CDR3nt: TGTGCCAGCACTTTCCCGGGCAGGGGTCTTAGCAATCAGCCCCAGCATTTT
abundance: -; v_gene: TRBV7-2; j_gene: TRBJ2-3; d_gene: TRBD2; CDR3aa: CASSPSAGGPDTQYF; CDR3nt: TGTGCCAGCAGCCCATCGGCGGGGGGCCCAGATACGCAGTATTTT
abundance: -; v_gene: TRBV27; j_gene: TRBJ1-4; d_gene: -; CDR3aa: CASRRINEKLFF; CDR3nt: TGTGCCAGCAGGAGGATTAATGAAAAACTGTTTTTT
abundance: -; v_gene: TRBV4-2; j_gene: TRBJ1-3; d_gene: -; CDR3aa: CASTLASGNTIYF; CDR3nt: TGTGCCAGCACTCTGGCCTCTGGAAACACCATATATTTT
abundance: -; v_gene: TRBV6-5; j_gene: TRBJ1-1; d_gene: TRBD1; CDR3aa: CASSPQTGSEAFF; CDR3nt: TGTGCCAGCAGTCCCCAGACAGGGTCTGAAGCTTTCTTT
abundance: -; v_gene: TRBV28; j_gene: TRBJ1-2; d_gene: TRBD1; CDR3aa: CASTGTGGYYGYTF; CDR3nt: TGTGCCAGCACTGGGACAGGGGGCTACTATGGCTACACCTTC
abundance: -; v_gene: TRBV7-2; j_gene: TRBJ1-1; d_gene: -; CDR3aa: CASSPQRGYTEAFF; CDR3nt: TGTGCCAGCAGCCCCCAGCGAGGGTACACTGAAGCTTTCTTT
abundance: -; v_gene: TRBV6-2/TRBV6-3; j_gene: TRBJ1-5; d_gene: TRBD1; CDR3aa: CASSPGTVSNQPQHF; CDR3nt: TGTGCCAGCAGCCCCGGGACAGTGAGCAATCAGCCCCAGCATTTT
abundance: -; v_gene: TRBV11-1; j_gene: TRBJ1-1; d_gene: TRBD1; CDR3aa: CASSSTDREITEAFF; CDR3nt: TGTGCCAGCAGCTCGACCGACAGGGAAATCACTGAAGCTTTCTTT
abundance: -; v_gene: TRBV11-1; j_gene: TRBJ2-3; d_gene: -; CDR3aa: CASSLGATSTDTQYF; CDR3nt: TGTGCCAGCAGCTTAGGTGCCACTAGCACAGATACGCAGTATTTT
abundance: -; v_gene: TRBV28; j_gene: TRBJ2-6; d_gene: TRBD1; CDR3aa: CASSFTGAGANVLTF; CDR3nt: TGTGCCAGCAGTTTTACAGGGGCTGGGGCCAACGTCCTGACTTTC
abundance: -; v_gene: TRBV27; j_gene: TRBJ1-1; d_gene: -; CDR3aa: CASSLSARGEAFF; CDR3nt: TGTGCCAGCAGTTTATCAGCCCGGGGTGAAGCTTTCTTT
abundance: -; v_gene: TRBV9; j_gene: TRBJ2-1; d_gene: -; CDR3aa: CASSADWKAYNEQFF; CDR3nt: TGTGCCAGCAGCGCCGACTGGAAGGCCTACAATGAGCAGTTCTTC
abundance: few; v_gene: TRBV5-6; j_gene: TRBJ2-3; d_gene: -; CDR3aa: CASSLVAVQQYF; CDR3nt: TGTGCCAGCAGCTTGGTGGCGGTACAACAGTATTTT